This T cell receptor (beta chain) is from a study of T cell responses to AZD1222 COVID-19 vaccine. V lost 0 bases to trimming and J lost 0 bases, with 8 bases between them. Germline CDR1 and CDR2: MNHEY and SVGAGI. The CDR3 extends over 15 amino acids. Assay used: immunoSEQ multiplex PCR; TCRdb lists only in-frame clones, some missing. This table has about 150,000 clones, around 90% appearing once. Study findings and constraints: Repertoires were collected only later (after the peak T cell response had occurred). The breadth and depth of Spike-specific TCRs increased once two AZD1222 doses had been given. It should be noted that donors were predominantly white British and more often female, and clonal diversity was possibly underestimated.

This clone was observed a single time. Antigen unknown. The sequenced sample was peripheral blood, obtained on day 0 of AZD1222 vaccination. The V and J genes are TRBV6-5 and TRBJ1-2; D is unresolved. This clonotype was sampled from an adult in good health. CDR3 amino acids: CASSYSALSNYGYTF. The CDR3 DNA reads TGTGCCAGCAGTTACTCGGCACTATCTAACTATGGCTACACCTTC.